This T cell receptor beta chain was obtained from a study of OX40 agonist ivuxolimab in advanced cancers. Study-level background: Anti-PD-1, anti-PD-L1 or anti-CTLA-4 therapy given earlier was allowed, and 40% had some. Findings and limits, study-wide: CD8+ T cells averaged more expanded clones than CD4+. The study observed clonal expansion of CD4+ and CD8+ blood T cells by week 6 at 0.1 to 3.0 mg/kg. Partial responders at 0.1-3.0 mg/kg had among the lowest clonal expansion.

Looked up from germline, CDR1 is MNHNS and CDR2 is SASEGT. V was cut by 3 bases and J by 4 bases, with 15 bases left in between. The CDR3 covers 15 residues. Data came from immunoSEQ multiplex PCR; TCRdb stores just in-frame clones and leaves some out. The sample yields about 64,000 clones, roughly 80% seen once. Turning to this clone: What it binds is not known.

Sequenced here: CD4+ or CD8+ T cells sorted from blood, sampled in a trial of the OX40 agonist ivuxolimab. This TCR was sampled from an adult with an advanced solid tumor such as melanoma, head and neck, liver or kidney cancer. The chain uses TRBV6-1 and TRBJ1-2, with D maybe TRBD1 (6 bases). CDR3 in DNA: TGTGCCAGCAGTGACCCGGGACATTCGAGCTATGGCTACACCTTC. It translates to CASSDPGHSSYGYTF.